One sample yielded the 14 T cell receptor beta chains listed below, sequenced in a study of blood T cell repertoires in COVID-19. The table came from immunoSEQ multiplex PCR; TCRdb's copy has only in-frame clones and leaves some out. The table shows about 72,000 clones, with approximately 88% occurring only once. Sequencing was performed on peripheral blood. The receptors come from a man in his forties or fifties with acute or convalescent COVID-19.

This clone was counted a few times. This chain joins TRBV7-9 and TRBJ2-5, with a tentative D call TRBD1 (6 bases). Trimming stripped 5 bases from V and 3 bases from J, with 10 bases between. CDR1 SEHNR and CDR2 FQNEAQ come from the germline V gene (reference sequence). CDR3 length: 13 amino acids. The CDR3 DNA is TGTGCCAGCAGCGATAGGGGGAAAGAGACCCAGTACTTC. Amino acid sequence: CASSDRGKETQYF.

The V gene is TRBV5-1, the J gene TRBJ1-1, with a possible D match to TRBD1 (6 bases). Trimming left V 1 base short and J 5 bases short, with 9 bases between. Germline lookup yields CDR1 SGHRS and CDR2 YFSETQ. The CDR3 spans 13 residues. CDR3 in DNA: TGCGCCAGCAGCTTGTCACAGGGTACTGAAGCTTTCTTT. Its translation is CASSLSQGTEAFF.

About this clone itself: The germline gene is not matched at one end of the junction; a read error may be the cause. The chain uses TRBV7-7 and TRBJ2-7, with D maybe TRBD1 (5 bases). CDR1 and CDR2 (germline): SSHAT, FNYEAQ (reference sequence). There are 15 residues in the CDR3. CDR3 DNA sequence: TGTGCTAGCAGCTTAAGTACAGGACGAGACTACGAGCAGTACTTC. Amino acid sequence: CASSLSTGRDYEQYF.

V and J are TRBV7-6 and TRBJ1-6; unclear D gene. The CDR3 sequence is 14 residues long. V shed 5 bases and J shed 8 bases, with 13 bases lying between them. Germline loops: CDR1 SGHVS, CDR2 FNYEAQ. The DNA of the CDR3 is TGTGCCAGCAGCAAAGGACGGAGGGATTCACCCCTCCACTTT. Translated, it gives CASSKGRRDSPLHF.

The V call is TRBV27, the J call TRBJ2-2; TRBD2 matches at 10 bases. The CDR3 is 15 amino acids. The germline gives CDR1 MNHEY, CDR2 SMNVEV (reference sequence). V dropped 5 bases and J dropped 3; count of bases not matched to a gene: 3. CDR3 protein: CASSVAGGDTGELFF. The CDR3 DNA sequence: TGTGCCAGCAGTGTAGCGGGGGGCGACACCGGGGAGCTGTTTTTT.

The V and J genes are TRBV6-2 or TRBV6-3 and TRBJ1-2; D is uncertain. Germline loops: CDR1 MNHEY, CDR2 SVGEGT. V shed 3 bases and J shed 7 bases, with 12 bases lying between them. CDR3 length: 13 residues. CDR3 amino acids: CASSYVLFSGYTF. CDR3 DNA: TGTGCCAGCAGTTATGTACTTTTTAGTGGCTACACCTTC.

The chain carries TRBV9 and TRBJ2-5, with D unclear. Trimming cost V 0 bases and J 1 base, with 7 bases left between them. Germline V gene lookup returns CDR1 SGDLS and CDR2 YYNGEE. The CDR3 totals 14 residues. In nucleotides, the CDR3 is TGTGCCAGCAGCGTAGAACCGGTCCAAGAGACCCAGTACTTC. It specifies CASSVEPVQETQYF.

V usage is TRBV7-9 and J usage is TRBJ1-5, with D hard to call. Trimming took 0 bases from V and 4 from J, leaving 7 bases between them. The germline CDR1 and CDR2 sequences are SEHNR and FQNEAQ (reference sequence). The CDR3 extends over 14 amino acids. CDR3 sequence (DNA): TGTGCCAGCAGCTTAGCACAGAGAAATCAGCCCCAGCATTTT. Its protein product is CASSLAQRNQPQHF.

The DNA for the CDR3 is TGTGCCAGCAGCACCAGACAGTCCGGGGGCGAGCAGTACTTC. This gives the protein CASSTRQSGGEQYF. V gene TRBV7-2 combines with J gene TRBJ2-7, with D perhaps matching TRBD2 (6 bases). In germline, CDR1 is SGHTA, CDR2 FQGNSA. Trimming took off 5 bases at V and 6 bases at J, with 17 bases between the two ends. The CDR3 runs 14 residues.

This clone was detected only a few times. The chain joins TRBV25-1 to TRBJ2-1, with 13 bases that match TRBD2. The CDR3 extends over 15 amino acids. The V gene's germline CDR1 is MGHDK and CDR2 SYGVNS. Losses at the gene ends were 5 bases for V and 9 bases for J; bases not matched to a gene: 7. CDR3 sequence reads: CASSTGTSGAGEQFF. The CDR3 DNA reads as TGTGCCAGCAGTACCGGGACTAGCGGGGCTGGTGAGCAGTTCTTC.

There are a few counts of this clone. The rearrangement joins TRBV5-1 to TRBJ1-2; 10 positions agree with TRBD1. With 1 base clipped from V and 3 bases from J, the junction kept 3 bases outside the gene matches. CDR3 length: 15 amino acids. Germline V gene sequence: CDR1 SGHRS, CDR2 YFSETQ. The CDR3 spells CASSLTGTGDYGYTF. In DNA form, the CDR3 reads TGCGCCAGCAGCTTGACCGGGACAGGGGACTATGGCTACACCTTC.

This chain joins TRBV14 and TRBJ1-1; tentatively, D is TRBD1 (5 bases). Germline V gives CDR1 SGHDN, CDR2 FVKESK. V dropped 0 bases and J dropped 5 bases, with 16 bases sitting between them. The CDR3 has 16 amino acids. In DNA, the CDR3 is TGTGCCAGCAGCCAAGACCCGGGACTATTAGTTACTGAAGCTTTCTTT. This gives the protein CASSQDPGLLVTEAFF. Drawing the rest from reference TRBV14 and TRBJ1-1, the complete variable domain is EAGVTQFPSHSVIEKGQTVTLRCDPISGHDNLYWYRRVMGKEIKFLLHFVKESKQDESGMPNNRFLAERTGGTYSTLKVQPAELEDSGVYFCASSQDPGLLVTEAFFGQGTRLTVV.

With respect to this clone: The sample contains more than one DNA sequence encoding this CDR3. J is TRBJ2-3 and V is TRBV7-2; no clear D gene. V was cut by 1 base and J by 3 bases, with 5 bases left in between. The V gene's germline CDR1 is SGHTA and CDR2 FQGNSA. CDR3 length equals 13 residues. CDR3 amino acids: CASSLERTDTQYF. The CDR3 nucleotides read TGTGCCAGCAGCTTAGAACGGACAGATACGCAGTATTTT.

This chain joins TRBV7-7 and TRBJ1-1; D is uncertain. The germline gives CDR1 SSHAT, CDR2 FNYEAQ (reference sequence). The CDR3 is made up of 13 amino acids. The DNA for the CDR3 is TGTGCTAGTACCCCCTTAGAGAACACTGAAGCTTTCTTT. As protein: CASTPLENTEAFF.